This T cell receptor (beta chain) is drawn from a study of T-cell memory formation after mild COVID-19. Trimming stripped 8 bases from V and 3 bases from J, with 11 bases between. The CDR3 totals 13 residues. From germline, CDR1 is SGHTA and CDR2 FQGNSA. This clonotype was picked up many times. TCRdb processed the 5' RACE reads anew with MiXCR; each CDR3 protein has one entry. The sample has roughly 400,000 distinct CDR3 sequences, about a sixth seen once. The chain carries TRBV7-2 and TRBJ1-5, with D possibly TRBD1 on 5 matching bases. The sequence derives from a man aged 18 to 29 who had mild COVID-19 (a few samples of this study predate the infection). Cell type and time point are not known. The sample taken for sequencing was PBMCs or a T cell subset sorted from them (not recorded which). CDR3 sequence (DNA): TGTGCCAGCCGGCAGGGACCCAATCAGCCCCAGCATTTT. Encoded protein: CASRQGPNQPQHF.